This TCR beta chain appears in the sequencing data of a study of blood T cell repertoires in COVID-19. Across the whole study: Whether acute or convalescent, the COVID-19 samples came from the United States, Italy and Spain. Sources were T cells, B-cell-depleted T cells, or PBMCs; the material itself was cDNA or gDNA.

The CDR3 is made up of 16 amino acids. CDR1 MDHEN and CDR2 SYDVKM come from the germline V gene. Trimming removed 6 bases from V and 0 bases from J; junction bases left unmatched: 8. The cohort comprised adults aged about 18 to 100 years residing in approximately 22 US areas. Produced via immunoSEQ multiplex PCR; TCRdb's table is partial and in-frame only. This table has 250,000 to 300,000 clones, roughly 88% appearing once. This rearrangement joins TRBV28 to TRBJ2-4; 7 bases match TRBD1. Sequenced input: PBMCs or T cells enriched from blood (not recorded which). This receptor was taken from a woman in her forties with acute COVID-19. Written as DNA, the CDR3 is TGTGCCAGCAGCCCAGGGACAGTACTAGCCAAAAACATTCAGTACTTC. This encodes CASSPGTVLAKNIQYF.